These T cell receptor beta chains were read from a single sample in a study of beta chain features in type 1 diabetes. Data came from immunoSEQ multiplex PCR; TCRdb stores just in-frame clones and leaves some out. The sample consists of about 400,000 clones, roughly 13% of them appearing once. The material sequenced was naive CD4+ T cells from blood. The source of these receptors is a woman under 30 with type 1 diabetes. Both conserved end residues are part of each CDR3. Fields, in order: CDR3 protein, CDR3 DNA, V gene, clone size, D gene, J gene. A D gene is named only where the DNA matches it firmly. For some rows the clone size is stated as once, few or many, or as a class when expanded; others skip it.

CDR3aa: CASIGTAWGEQFF
CDR3nt: TGTGCCAGCATCGGGACTGCCTGGGGTGAGCAGTTCTTC
v_gene: TRBV28
abundance: NA
d_gene: NA
j_gene: TRBJ2-1

CDR3aa: CASSWTGGGTEAFF
CDR3nt: TGTGCCAGTAGTTGGACAGGGGGAGGAACTGAAGCTTTCTTT
v_gene: TRBV19
abundance: few
d_gene: TRBD1
j_gene: TRBJ1-1

CDR3aa: CASSWAGPRAATF
CDR3nt: TGTGCCAGCAGCTGGGCGGGTCCCCGGGCCGCTACCTTC
v_gene: TRBV7-3
abundance: NA
d_gene: NA
j_gene: TRBJ1-2

CDR3aa: CASSANRGGEKLFF
CDR3nt: TGTGCCAGCAGCGCGAACAGGGGTGGAGAAAAACTGTTTTTT
v_gene: TRBV7-2
abundance: NA
d_gene: TRBD1
j_gene: TRBJ1-4

CDR3aa: CASSVVLGLGDNEQFF
CDR3nt: TGTGCCAGCAGTGTAGTTTTAGGACTTGGCGACAATGAGCAGTTCTTC
v_gene: TRBV2
abundance: few
d_gene: NA
j_gene: TRBJ2-1

CDR3aa: CASSFLSQADGYTF
CDR3nt: TGCGCCAGCAGCTTTTTAAGCCAAGCGGACGGCTACACCTTC
v_gene: TRBV5-1
abundance: few
d_gene: NA
j_gene: TRBJ1-2

CDR3aa: CASSPRGSGSNIQYF
CDR3nt: TGTGCCAGCAGTCCGAGAGGTAGCGGGAGTAACATTCAGTACTTC
v_gene: TRBV28
abundance: NA
d_gene: TRBD2
j_gene: TRBJ2-4

CDR3aa: CASSYRGLETQYF
CDR3nt: TGTGCCAGCAGTTACAGGGGTTTAGAGACCCAGTACTTC
v_gene: TRBV2
abundance: NA
d_gene: TRBD1
j_gene: TRBJ2-5

CDR3aa: CASSPSGGRTDTQYF
CDR3nt: TGCGCCAGCAGCCCGTCAGGTGGCCGCACAGATACGCAGTATTTT
v_gene: TRBV5-1
abundance: once
d_gene: NA
j_gene: TRBJ2-3

CDR3aa: CASSRGQGIYEQYF
CDR3nt: TGTGCCAGCAGCCGCGGACAGGGGATTTACGAGCAGTACTTC
v_gene: TRBV6-5
abundance: NA
d_gene: TRBD1
j_gene: TRBJ2-7

CDR3aa: CASSWAGTTNTGELFF
CDR3nt: TGCGCCAGCAGCTGGGCCGGGACTACGAACACCGGGGAGCTGTTTTTT
v_gene: TRBV5-1
abundance: NA
d_gene: TRBD2
j_gene: TRBJ2-2

CDR3aa: CASSLRGPYEQYF
CDR3nt: TGTGCCAGCAGTTTAAGGGGGCCCTACGAGCAGTACTTC
v_gene: TRBV27
abundance: few
d_gene: TRBD1
j_gene: TRBJ2-7

CDR3aa: CASSRREENTEAFF
CDR3nt: TGTGCCAGCAGCCGCAGGGAGGAGAACACTGAAGCTTTCTTT
v_gene: TRBV9
abundance: NA
d_gene: NA
j_gene: TRBJ1-1

CDR3aa: CASSFYLTVNSGANVLTF
CDR3nt: TGTGCCAGCAGCTTTTACCTGACAGTCAACTCTGGGGCCAACGTCCTGACTTTC
v_gene: TRBV7-3
abundance: NA
d_gene: NA
j_gene: TRBJ2-6

CDR3aa: CASTGGSGTGELFF
CDR3nt: TGTGCCAGTACGGGCGGGTCAGGCACCGGGGAGCTGTTTTTT
v_gene: TRBV19
abundance: few
d_gene: NA
j_gene: TRBJ2-2

CDR3aa: CASSRQGQGNEQYF
CDR3nt: TGTGCCAGCAGTCGCCAAGGACAGGGGAACGAGCAGTACTTC
v_gene: TRBV6-5
abundance: few
d_gene: TRBD1
j_gene: TRBJ2-7

CDR3aa: CSVGRMNTEAFF
CDR3nt: TGCAGCGTTGGGCGGATGAACACTGAAGCTTTCTTT
v_gene: TRBV29-1
abundance: NA
d_gene: NA
j_gene: TRBJ1-1

CDR3aa: CASSRGNQPQHF
CDR3nt: TGTGCCAGCAGTCGGGGTAATCAGCCCCAGCATTTT
v_gene: TRBV27
abundance: few
d_gene: NA
j_gene: TRBJ1-5

CDR3aa: CASSYGGRNGYTF
CDR3nt: TGTGCCAGCAGTTACGGGGGGAGGAATGGCTACACCTTC
v_gene: TRBV6-5
abundance: NA
d_gene: NA
j_gene: TRBJ1-2

CDR3aa: CSVELRGPNYGYTF
CDR3nt: TGCAGCGTTGAACTCAGGGGTCCTAACTATGGCTACACCTTC
v_gene: TRBV29-1
abundance: NA
d_gene: NA
j_gene: TRBJ1-2

CDR3aa: CAWKTGETQYF
CDR3nt: TGTGCCTGGAAGACGGGGGAGACCCAGTACTTC
v_gene: TRBV30
abundance: NA
d_gene: NA
j_gene: TRBJ2-5

CDR3aa: CATSSDRGFEKLFF
CDR3nt: TGTGCCACCAGCTCGGACAGGGGTTTTGAAAAACTGTTTTTT
v_gene: TRBV15
abundance: few
d_gene: TRBD1
j_gene: TRBJ1-4